This TCR beta chain was captured by sequencing in a study of metastatic and nonmetastatic thyroid tumors. Study as a whole: The comparison covered peripheral blood and tumor or nodule tissue in malignant and benign thyroid patients. General study points: Across blood and tumor, TCR beta diversity in malignant thyroid tumors was reportedly significantly higher than in benign nodules.

This CDR3 has 16 residues. After removal of 2 bases from V and 3 bases from J, the junction contained 8 bases not matched to a gene. Germline CDR1 and CDR2: SGHAT and FQDESV (reference sequence). As for this clone: The antigen remains unidentified.

No treatment had been given to any patient before thyroid surgery. Per the original data handling: Using the CDR3 differences seen across clinicopathological groups, the authors built a distant-metastasis classifier for papillary thyroid cancer, which was meant to discriminate distant-metastatic patients. TCRdb re-clonotyped the PCR reads via MiXCR. TCRdb, not the original authors, processed these V and J calls. The sample lists about 70,000 clones, roughly 18% occurring once. The V call is TRBV11-1, the J call TRBJ1-2; 8 bases are a match to TRBD1. The TCR comes from a female donor with papillary thyroid cancer or a benign thyroid nodule (not recorded which). Some clones in this sample may be carry-over from other donors' samples. The sequenced material came from blood. The CDR3 DNA sequence: TGTGCCAGCAGCTTATGGGACAGGCTGGCTGACTATGGCTACACCTTC. This codes for CASSLWDRLADYGYTF.